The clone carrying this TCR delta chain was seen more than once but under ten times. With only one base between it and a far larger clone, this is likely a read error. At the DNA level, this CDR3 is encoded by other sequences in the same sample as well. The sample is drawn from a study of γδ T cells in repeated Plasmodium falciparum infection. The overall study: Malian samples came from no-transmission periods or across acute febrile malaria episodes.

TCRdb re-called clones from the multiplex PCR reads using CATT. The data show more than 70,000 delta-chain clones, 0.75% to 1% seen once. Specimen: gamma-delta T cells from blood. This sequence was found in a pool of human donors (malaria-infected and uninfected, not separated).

The CDR3 spells CACDTVATPTDKLIF. The CDR3 nucleotides read TGTGCCTGTGACACCGTTGCTACCCCTACCGATAAACTCATTTTT. TRDV2 is the V gene, and the J gene was not called. This CDR3 comprises 15 residues. Germline CDR1 and CDR2: GEAIGNYY and EKD.